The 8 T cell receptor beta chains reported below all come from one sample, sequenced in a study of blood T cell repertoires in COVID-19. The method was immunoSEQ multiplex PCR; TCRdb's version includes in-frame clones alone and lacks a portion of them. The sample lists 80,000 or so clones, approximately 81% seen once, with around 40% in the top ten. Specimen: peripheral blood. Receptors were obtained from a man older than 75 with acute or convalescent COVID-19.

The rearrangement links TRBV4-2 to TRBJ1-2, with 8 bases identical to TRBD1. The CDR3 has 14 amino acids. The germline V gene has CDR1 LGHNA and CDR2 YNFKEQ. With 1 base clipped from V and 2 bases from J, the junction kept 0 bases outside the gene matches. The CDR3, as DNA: TGTGCCAGCAGCCAAGCAGGGGGCAACTATGGCTACACCTTC. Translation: CASSQAGGNYGYTF.

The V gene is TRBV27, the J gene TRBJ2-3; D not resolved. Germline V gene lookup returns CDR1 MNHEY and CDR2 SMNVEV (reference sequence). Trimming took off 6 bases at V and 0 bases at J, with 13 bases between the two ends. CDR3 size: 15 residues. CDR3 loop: CASSLMRSSTDTQYF. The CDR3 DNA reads TGTGCCAGCAGCCTCATGAGGTCTAGCACAGATACGCAGTATTTT.

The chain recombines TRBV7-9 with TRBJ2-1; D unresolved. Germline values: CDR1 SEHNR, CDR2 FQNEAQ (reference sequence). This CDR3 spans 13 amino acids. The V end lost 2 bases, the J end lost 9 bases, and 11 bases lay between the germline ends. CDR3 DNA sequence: TGTGCCAGCAGCTTAAACACAGTAAGTGAGCAGTTCTTC. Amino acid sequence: CASSLNTVSEQFF. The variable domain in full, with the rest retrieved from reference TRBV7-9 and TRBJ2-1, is DTGVSQNPRHKITKRGQNVTFRCDPISEHNRLYWYRQTLGQGPEFLTYFQNEAQLEKSRLLSDRFSAERPKGSFSTLEIQRTEQGDSAMYLCASSLNTVSEQFFGPGTRLTVL.

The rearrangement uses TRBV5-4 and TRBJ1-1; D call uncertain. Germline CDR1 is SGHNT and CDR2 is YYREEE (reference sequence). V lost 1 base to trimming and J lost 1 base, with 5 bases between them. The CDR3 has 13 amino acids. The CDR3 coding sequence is TGTGCCAGCAGCTTGACATCGAACACTGAAGCTTTCTTT. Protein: CASSLTSNTEAFF.

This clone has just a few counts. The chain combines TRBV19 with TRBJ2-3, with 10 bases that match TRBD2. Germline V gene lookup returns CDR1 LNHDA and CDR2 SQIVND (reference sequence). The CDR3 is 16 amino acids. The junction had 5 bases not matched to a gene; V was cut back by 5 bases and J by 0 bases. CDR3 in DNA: TGTGCCAGTAGTGCACCGGGACTAGCGAGCACAGATACGCAGTATTTT. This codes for CASSAPGLASTDTQYF.

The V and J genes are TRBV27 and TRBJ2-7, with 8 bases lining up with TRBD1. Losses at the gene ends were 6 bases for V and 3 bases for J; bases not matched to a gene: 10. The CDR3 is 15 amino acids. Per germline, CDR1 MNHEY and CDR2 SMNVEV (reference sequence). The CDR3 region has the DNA TGTGCCAGCAGGGTAGGACAGGGCGTTAACTACGAGCAGTACTTC. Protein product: CASRVGQGVNYEQYF.

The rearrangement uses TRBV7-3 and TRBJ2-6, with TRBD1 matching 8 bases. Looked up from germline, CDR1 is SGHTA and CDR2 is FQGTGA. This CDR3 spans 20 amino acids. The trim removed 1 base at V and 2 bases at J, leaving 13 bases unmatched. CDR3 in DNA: TGTGCCAGCAGCTTAAATCCCGACAGGGGCGCGTATACTGGGGCCAACGTCCTGACTTTC. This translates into CASSLNPDRGAYTGANVLTF. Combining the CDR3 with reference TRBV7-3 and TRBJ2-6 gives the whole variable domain GAGVSQTPSNKVTEKGKYVELRCDPISGHTALYWYRQSLGQGPEFLIYFQGTGAADDSGLPNDRFFAVRPEGSVSTLKIQRTERGDSAVYLCASSLNPDRGAYTGANVLTFGAGSRLTVL.

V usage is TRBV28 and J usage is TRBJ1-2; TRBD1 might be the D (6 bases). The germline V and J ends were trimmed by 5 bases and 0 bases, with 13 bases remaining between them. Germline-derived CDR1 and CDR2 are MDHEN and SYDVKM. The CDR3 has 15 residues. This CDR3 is CASSQGGQTNYGYTF. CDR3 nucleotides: TGTGCCAGCAGTCAAGGAGGACAGACTAACTATGGCTACACCTTC.